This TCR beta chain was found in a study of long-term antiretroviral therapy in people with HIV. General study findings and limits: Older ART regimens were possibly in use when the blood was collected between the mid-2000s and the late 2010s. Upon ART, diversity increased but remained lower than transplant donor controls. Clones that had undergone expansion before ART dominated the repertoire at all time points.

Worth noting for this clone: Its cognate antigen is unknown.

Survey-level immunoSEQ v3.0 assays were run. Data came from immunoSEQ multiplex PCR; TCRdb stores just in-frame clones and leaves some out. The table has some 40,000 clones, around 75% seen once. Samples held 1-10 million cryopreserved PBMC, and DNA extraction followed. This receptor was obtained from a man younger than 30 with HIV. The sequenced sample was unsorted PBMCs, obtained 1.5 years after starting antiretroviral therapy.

This chain's CDR3 is CASSYGTSGNYEQFF. The CDR3 DNA is TGTGCCAGCAGTTACGGGACTAGCGGGAACTATGAGCAGTTCTTC. This chain joins TRBV27 and TRBJ2-1, with 13 nucleotides matching TRBD2. The CDR3 runs to 15 residues. Germline-derived CDR1 and CDR2 are MNHEY and SMNVEV (reference sequence). Trimming took 4 bases from V and 8 from J; bases not matched to a gene: 5.